Each of the 27 T cell receptor beta chains below was sequenced from the same sample in a study of T cells in Graves' hyperthyroidism and ophthalmopathy. RNA transcripts were the template for amplifying TCR beta CDR3 regions. Primed by the HTBI set, a first-round RT-PCR was run on the TCR CDR3. TCRdb reprocessed the multiplex PCR reads with MiXCR, giving one entry per CDR3 protein. Counted here are about 640,000 distinct CDR3 sequences, around 21% occurring once; the ten biggest clones make up under 35%. The sample was blood. The receptor set was obtained from a man aged 30 to 45 with Graves' ophthalmopathy.

The rearrangement uses TRBV20-1 and TRBJ2-7, with 9 bases aligning to TRBD2. From germline, CDR1 is DFQATT and CDR2 SNEGSKA (reference sequence). The CDR3 sequence is 14 residues long. The V and J ends lost 2 bases and 2 bases, in that order; junction bases with no gene match: 4. This chain's CDR3 is CSARLAGATYEQYF. As DNA, the CDR3 is TGCAGTGCTAGATTAGCGGGAGCCACCTACGAGCAGTACTTC.

The sample holds a few counts of this clonotype. The V call is TRBV27, the J call TRBJ2-4, with D maybe TRBD1 (6 bases). Trimming left V 8 bases short and J 0 bases short, with 8 bases between. CDR1 and CDR2 (germline): MNHEY, SMNVEV (reference sequence). This CDR3 contains 13 residues. The CDR3 coding sequence is TGTGCCAGCGGACAGTTAGCCAAAAACATTCAGTACTTC. This gives the protein CASGQLAKNIQYF.

The CDR3 sequence is CASSLGPYSTDTQYF. The CDR3 bases are TGTGCCAGCAGTTTGGGACCTTATAGCACAGATACGCAGTATTTT. This chain uses TRBV27 with TRBJ2-3; possibly TRBD1 or TRBD2 for D (5 bases each). The germline CDR1 and CDR2 sequences are MNHEY and SMNVEV (reference sequence). The CDR3 runs to 15 residues. Trimming shortened V by 3 bases and J by 0 bases, and 10 bases separated the two germline ends.

This clonotype appeared many times. V and J are TRBV28 and TRBJ2-7; D gene unclear. The germline V gene encodes CDR1 MDHEN and CDR2 SYDVKM. The CDR3 has 14 residues. Trimming removed 6 bases at V and 4 bases at J, with 16 bases between. The CDR3 DNA reads as TGTGCCAGCAGCGCCCTGGCGGAAGTATACGAGCAGTACTTC. Encoded protein: CASSALAEVYEQYF.

There are a few counts of this clonotype. CDR3 sequence: CASSFTQYEQYF. In nucleotides, the CDR3 is TGTGCCAGCAGCTTTACGCAGTACGAGCAGTACTTC. The rearrangement links TRBV7-8 to TRBJ2-7; no firm D call. Germline V gives CDR1 SGHVS, CDR2 FQNEAQ. With 3 bases removed from V and 4 bases from J, the gap between germline ends came to 7 bases. The CDR3 runs 12 residues.

The V gene is TRBV11-1, the J gene TRBJ2-5; TRBD2 aligns across 7 bases. The germline gives CDR1 SGHAT, CDR2 FQDESV (reference sequence). The CDR3 contains 13 residues. The V and J ends lost 7 bases and 4 bases, in that order; junction bases with no gene match: 6. The CDR3 reads CASNFPGGETQYF. In DNA form, the CDR3 reads TGTGCCAGCAACTTCCCGGGGGGAGAGACCCAGTACTTC.

This clonotype was observed at least ten times. The chain uses TRBV7-9 and TRBJ2-2; D call uncertain. The CDR3 has 12 residues. Trimming took off 1 base at V and 7 bases at J, with 4 bases between the two ends. Germline lookup yields CDR1 SEHNR and CDR2 FQNEAQ (reference sequence). CDR3 DNA sequence: TGTGCCAGCAGCTTAGTGGTCGGGGAGCTGTTTTTT. Translated, it gives CASSLVVGELFF.

This chain connects TRBV5-6 to TRBJ2-3; D gene ambiguous. Germline-derived CDR1 and CDR2 are SGHDT and YYEEEE. Trimming removed 3 bases at V and 8 bases at J, with 19 bases between. The CDR3 covers 15 residues. For the CDR3, the DNA is TGTGCCAGCAGCTCTGCCGGGCCTTCGCAAGCTACGCAGTATTTT. This codes for CASSSAGPSQATQYF.

This clonotype was observed at least ten times. The chain has TRBV18 and TRBJ1-5, with D maybe TRBD1 (6 bases). Trimming took off 8 bases at V and 4 bases at J, with 12 bases between the two ends. This CDR3 contains 13 residues. In germline, CDR1 is KGHSH, CDR2 LQKENI. DNA of the CDR3: TGTGCCAGCAGTCCCGACAGGAATCAGCCCCAGCATTTT. Protein: CASSPDRNQPQHF.

The chain combines TRBV29-1 with TRBJ2-2, with 7 bases identical to TRBD1. CDR1 and CDR2 from the germline V gene are SQVTM and ANQGSEA. V lost 7 bases and J lost 11; bases outside the gene matches: 7. The CDR3 has 11 residues. CDR3 nucleotides: TGCAGCGCCAGGGGGTTCGGCGAGCTGTTTTTT. Translation gives CSARGFGELFF.

This clonotype was seen ten or more times. This chain connects TRBV7-2 to TRBJ2-3; 10 bases fit TRBD2. Germline V CDR1 and CDR2: SGHTA, FQGNSA. Trimming at V came to 5 bases and at J to 0 bases, leaving 11 bases not matched to a gene. The CDR3 contains 18 residues. The CDR3 is CASSLRGLAEISTDTQYF. The CDR3 nucleotides read TGTGCCAGCAGCCTGAGAGGACTAGCGGAGATTAGCACAGATACGCAGTATTTT.

The chain recombines TRBV29-1 with TRBJ2-6; D remains ambiguous. Germline assignment: CDR1 SQVTM and CDR2 ANQGSEA. The CDR3 contains 13 residues. Trimming pared 5 bases from V and 4 bases from J, leaving 9 bases between. The CDR3 bases are TGCAGCGTTCTCAGTTCGGGGGCCAACGTCCTGACTTTC. As protein: CSVLSSGANVLTF.

Many counts were recorded for this clonotype. The CDR3 nucleotides read TGTGCCAGCAGCTCCCGGGACTGGACCTACGAGCAGTACTTC. Its protein product is CASSSRDWTYEQYF. This chain uses TRBV7-2 with TRBJ2-7; D possibly corresponds to TRBD2 (6 bases). This CDR3 has 14 amino acids. Deletions cut 4 bases from V and 2 bases from J, with 12 bases between. CDR1 SGHTA and CDR2 FQGNSA come from the germline V gene.

This clonotype has only a few counts. The chain joins TRBV20-1 to TRBJ2-7; a possible D gene is TRBD1 (6 bases). V gave up 3 bases and J gave up 5 bases, with 14 bases separating them. Germline V CDR1 and CDR2: DFQATT, SNEGSKA (reference sequence). The CDR3 consists of 13 residues. The CDR3 DNA reads TGCAGTGCTAGGACAGGCGTCGGGAACGAGCAGTACTTC. Its protein is CSARTGVGNEQYF.

The rearrangement joins TRBV5-1 to TRBJ2-3, with no clear D. The V gene lost 0 bases and the J gene lost 8 bases, with 10 bases spanning the gap. The CDR3 is made up of 13 amino acids. The germline gives CDR1 SGHRS, CDR2 YFSETQ. Here the CDR3 reads CASSLEMGPTQYF. The CDR3 DNA reads TGCGCCAGCAGCTTGGAGATGGGCCCTACGCAGTATTTT.

This clonotype has a count of ten or more. This chain uses TRBV5-1 with TRBJ1-2; D is perhaps TRBD1 (5 bases). The germline V gene has CDR1 SGHRS and CDR2 YFSETQ. The CDR3 is 14 amino acids. Trimming cost V 0 bases and J 6 bases, with 12 bases left between them. CDR3 nucleotide sequence: TGCGCCAGCAGCTTGGAAACAGGTCGGAATGGCTACACCTTC. As protein: CASSLETGRNGYTF.

J is TRBJ1-2 and V is TRBV4-1; D is uncertain. CDR3 size: 14 residues. Germline V gives CDR1 MGHRA, CDR2 YSYEKL. Trimming left V 0 bases short and J 7 bases short, with 12 bases between. The CDR3 loop is CASSQEIANGGYTF. DNA for the CDR3: TGCGCCAGCAGCCAAGAGATCGCAAACGGTGGCTACACCTTC.

The table lists this clonotype with many counts. The V call is TRBV7-9, the J call TRBJ1-1, with D hard to call. This CDR3 has 13 amino acids. V lost 7 bases, J lost 3 bases, and 12 bases lay in between. Germline V gene lookup returns CDR1 SEHNR and CDR2 FQNEAQ (reference sequence). The CDR3 reads CASTSAGDTEAFF. The CDR3 DNA reads TGTGCCAGCACCTCGGCAGGAGACACTGAAGCTTTCTTT.

The chain uses TRBV6-5 and TRBJ1-1; no definite D call. CDR1 is MNHEY, CDR2 SVGAGI, per germline. This CDR3 region has 12 residues. Trimming took 7 bases from V and 6 from J, leaving 12 bases between them. CDR3 sequence (DNA): TGTGCCAGCAATGGACTGTTTGCTGAAGCTTTCTTT. This encodes CASNGLFAEAFF.

This clonotype was found many times. The chain employs TRBV19 and TRBJ2-5, with TRBD1 matching over 10 bases. CDR3 length equals 16 residues. The germline gives CDR1 LNHDA, CDR2 SQIVND (reference sequence). Trimming took 5 bases from V and 4 from J; bases not matched to a gene: 10. In DNA form, the CDR3 reads TGTGCCAGTAGTGAGCCCCGGACAGGGGGTTCAGAGACCCAGTACTTC. Its protein product is CASSEPRTGGSETQYF.

The rearrangement uses TRBV6-1 and TRBJ1-4; no clear D. Germline V gives CDR1 MNHNS, CDR2 SASEGT. Trimming left V 6 bases short and J 8 bases short, with 7 bases between. CDR3 size: 11 residues. CDR3 sequence reads: CASRTVEKLFF. CDR3 nucleotides: TGTGCCAGCAGGACCGTAGAAAAACTGTTTTTT.

This chain links TRBV4-1 with TRBJ1-1; maybe TRBD1 (5 bases). Germline-derived CDR1 and CDR2 are MGHRA and YSYEKL. V was trimmed by 0 bases and J by 1 base, leaving 9 bases between them. This CDR3 region has 15 residues. CDR3 DNA sequence: TGCGCCAGCAGCCAAGAGGGCAGGGCGAACACTGAAGCTTTCTTT. Amino acids: CASSQEGRANTEAFF.

There are a few counts of this clonotype. The chain uses TRBV15 and TRBJ2-3, with D perhaps matching TRBD1 or TRBD2 (5 bases each). The CDR3 contains 14 residues. Germline V gene data show CDR1 as LNHNV and CDR2 as YYDKDF (reference sequence). Trimming removed 0 bases from V and 4 bases from J, with 8 bases in between. CDR3 in DNA: TGTGCCACCAGCAGAGACCGAGGGGCAGATACGCAGTATTTT. This translates into CATSRDRGADTQYF.

This clonotype was counted a few times. This chain links TRBV6-2 or TRBV6-3 with TRBJ2-2, with TRBD1 matching 7 bases. Germline loops: CDR1 MNHEY, CDR2 SVGEGT. The length of the CDR3 is 17 residues. Unmatched junction bases numbered 10, after V lost 4 bases and J lost 2 bases. Written as DNA, the CDR3 is TGTGCCAGCAGTTCCTACCAACACAGGGGAAACACCGGGGAGCTGTTTTTT. It translates to CASSSYQHRGNTGELFF.

This clonotype was seen ten or more times. This sequence joins TRBV6-1 and TRBJ2-3, with TRBD1 matching 9 bases. This CDR3 is 15 amino acids long. The J segment lost 2 bases and the V segment lost 5 bases, leaving 5 bases of the junction unmatched. Germline-derived CDR1 and CDR2 are MNHNS and SASEGT. The CDR3 protein is CASSSTGGFTDTQYF. Written as DNA, the CDR3 is TGTGCCAGCAGTTCGACAGGGGGGTTCACAGATACGCAGTATTTT.

This clonotype showed up many times. The V gene is TRBV20-1, the J gene TRBJ2-5; D gene uncertain. In germline, CDR1 is DFQATT, CDR2 SNEGSKA (reference sequence). CDR3 length: 13 residues. Trimming removed 1 base from V and 7 bases from J, with 13 bases in between. CDR3 bases: TGCAGTGCTAGAGTACCCCCCGAACTGACCCAGTACTTC. It is translated as CSARVPPELTQYF.

In its sample, this clonotype was seen a few times. CDR3 DNA sequence: TGCAGTGCCAGTGGGAGTGTCGGACTAGCGGTCAATGAGCAGTTCTTC. Protein sequence: CSASGSVGLAVNEQFF. The chain is built from TRBV20-1 and TRBJ2-1; TRBD2 aligns across 10 bases. Germline V lookup: CDR1 DFQATT, CDR2 SNEGSKA (reference sequence). The CDR3 runs 16 residues. V lost 6 bases to trimming and J lost 6 bases; unmatched junction nucleotides: 14.